The 4 T cell receptor beta chains below all came from one sample that was sequenced in a study of CD8 T cells in Susac syndrome. When the RNA was reverse transcribed, random hexamers were used with an input of about 0.5 to 1 ug. Using its own MiXCR run on the immunoSEQ multiplex PCR reads, TCRdb lists one record per CDR3 protein. Counted here are 78,000 or so distinct CDR3 sequences, less than 95% occurring once; the ten biggest clones make up around 0.4%. The sequencing sample was made of CD8+ T cells from PBMCs. Source of these receptors: a human donor with multiple sclerosis.

V is TRBV20-1 and J is TRBJ2-3, with 7 bases fitting TRBD2. V was clipped by 4 bases and J by 5 bases; unmatched bases: 12. The CDR3 totals 15 residues. CDR1 DFQATT and CDR2 SNEGSKA come from the germline V gene (reference sequence). CDR3 in amino acids: CSAMGGWPGGDTQYF. The CDR3 DNA reads TGCAGTGCTATGGGGGGGTGGCCAGGCGGAGATACGCAGTATTTT.

V and J are TRBV29-1 and TRBJ1-2, with TRBD1 matching over 7 bases. The CDR3 sequence is 14 residues long. V lost 7 bases and J lost 4; bases outside the gene matches: 12. Germline lookup yields CDR1 SQVTM and CDR2 ANQGSEA. The CDR3 DNA sequence: TGCAGCGACCTTGGGACAGCCCTAACCTATGGCTACACCTTC. This codes for CSDLGTALTYGYTF. The full variable domain, rest sourced from reference TRBV29-1 and TRBJ1-2, is SAVISQKPSRDICQRGTSLTIQCQVDSQVTMMFWYRQQPGQSLTLIATANQGSEATYESGFVIDKFPISRPNLTFSTLTVSNMSPEDSSIYLCSDLGTALTYGYTFGSGTRLTVV.

The V and J genes are TRBV5-1 and TRBJ2-7; no definite D call. V dropped 1 base and J dropped 3 bases, with 14 bases sitting between them. The length of the CDR3 is 15 residues. Germline lookup yields CDR1 SGHRS and CDR2 YFSETQ. Written as DNA, the CDR3 is TGCGCCAGCAGCTTGTCTGCGATTGGCCGCTACGAGCAGTACTTC. It translates to CASSLSAIGRYEQYF.

The gene calls are TRBV7-9 and TRBJ1-1; TRBD1 aligns across 7 bases. V lost 4 bases, J lost 2 bases, and 7 bases stayed unmatched. The germline V gene has CDR1 SEHNR and CDR2 FQNEAQ (reference sequence). This CDR3 spans 15 amino acids. CDR3 sequence (DNA): TGTGCCAGCAGCTCCCAGGGGGGACTAAACACTGAAGCTTTCTTT. Its protein is CASSSQGGLNTEAFF.